The 20 T cell receptor beta chains given below trace back to one sample, sequenced in a study of response to subunit inactivated influenza vaccine. TCRdb fed the RT-PCR reads into MiXCR, producing one record per CDR3 protein. The table includes 530,000 or so distinct CDR3 sequences, 11% to 15% detected once. The material was PBMCs from blood, obtained 12 days after vaccination. Receptor source: a man aged 50-59 years who received an inactivated influenza vaccine.

This clonotype turned up a few times. The V gene is TRBV24-1, the J gene TRBJ2-3; no reliable D call. Germline assignment: CDR1 KGHDR and CDR2 SFDVKD. The V and J ends lost 1 base and 1 base respectively, with 11 bases between them. This CDR3 contains 16 residues. CDR3 DNA sequence: TGTGCCACCAGTGATTTCGGTTCTGTCGGCACAGATACGCAGTATTTT. This codes for CATSDFGSVGTDTQYF.

This clonotype occurred many times. This chain connects TRBV4-3 to TRBJ1-2; D call uncertain. Germline loops: CDR1 LGHNA, CDR2 YSLEER. CDR3 length: 14 residues. Trimming took off 0 bases at V and 8 bases at J, with 13 bases between the two ends. For the CDR3, the DNA is TGCGCCAGCAGCCAAGATTGGAGGGAAGGAGGCTACACCTTC. Translated: CASSQDWREGGYTF.

V usage is TRBV4-2 and J usage is TRBJ2-5, with D maybe TRBD2 (6 bases). Trimming pared 0 bases from V and 2 bases from J, leaving 25 bases between. Looked up from germline, CDR1 is LGHNA and CDR2 is YNFKEQ. This CDR3 is 20 amino acids long. The CDR3 DNA sequence: TGTGCCAGCAGCCAAGAGGGCCCGGCGGGACGTAGAGGCAAACAAGAGACCCAGTACTTC. Translation: CASSQEGPAGRRGKQETQYF.

This clonotype was counted many times. The V and J genes are TRBV28 and TRBJ2-1; TRBD2 matches 9 bases. This CDR3 spans 16 amino acids. Germline assignment: CDR1 MDHEN and CDR2 SYDVKM. With 3 bases clipped from V and 1 base from J, the junction kept 4 bases outside the gene matches. CDR3 coding DNA: TGTGCCAGCAGTTTCGCGCTAGCGGGATCCTACAATGAGCAGTTCTTC. Protein: CASSFALAGSYNEQFF.

Only a few counts were recorded for this clonotype. The CDR3 reads CASSQQRSGYTF. The CDR3 DNA reads as TGTGCCAGCAGCCAGCAACGTTCGGGCTACACCTTC. This chain links TRBV3-1 with TRBJ1-2; D gene ambiguous. The CDR3 consists of 12 residues. The germline V and J ends were trimmed by 3 bases and 8 bases, with 10 bases remaining between them. CDR1 LGHDT and CDR2 YNNKEL come from the germline V gene (reference sequence).

This clonotype has at least ten counts. The chain has TRBV9 and TRBJ1-3; the D is unclear. Germline CDR1 reads SGDLS; CDR2 reads YYNGEE. This CDR3 region has 12 residues. With 4 bases removed from V and 0 bases from J, the gap between germline ends came to 2 bases. The CDR3 region has the DNA TGTGCCAGCAGCCGCTCTGGAAACACCATATATTTT. It specifies CASSRSGNTIYF. The complete variable domain, with remaining parts taken from reference TRBV9 and TRBJ1-3, reads DSGVTQTPKHLITATGQRVTLRCSPRSGDLSVYWYQQSLDQGLQFLIQYYNGEERAKGNILERFSAQQFPDLHSELNLSSLELGDSALYFCASSRSGNTIYFGEGSWLTVV.

A few counts support this clonotype. The V call is TRBV28, the J call TRBJ2-3; D perhaps matches TRBD2 (6 bases). Germline CDR1 reads MDHEN; CDR2 reads SYDVKM. The V end was cut by 1 base, the J end by 0 bases, with 14 bases between. This CDR3 has 17 amino acids. The CDR3 coding sequence is TGTGCCAGCAGTTTATCCCCACCAGGGACTAGCACAGATACGCAGTATTTT. Its translation: CASSLSPPGTSTDTQYF.

Turning to this clonotype: A much larger clonotype is one base distant, so this may be a read error. The chain recombines TRBV7-2 with TRBJ1-2; maybe TRBD1 (6 bases). The CDR3 spans 14 residues. The germline V gene has CDR1 SGHTA and CDR2 FQGNSA. The CDR3 nucleotides read TGTGTCAGCAGCTCCAATAGTGGGGGCTCCGGCTACACCTTC. The encoded protein is CVSSSNSGGSGYTF.

The V and J genes are TRBV29-1 and TRBJ2-2, with D perhaps matching TRBD1 (5 bases). The germline CDR1 and CDR2 sequences are SQVTM and ANQGSEA. V was shortened by 5 bases and J by 1 base, with 8 bases between the two germline ends. The CDR3 sequence is 13 residues long. The CDR3 region is CSVQGKNTGELFF. CDR3 DNA sequence: TGCAGCGTTCAGGGAAAGAACACCGGGGAGCTGTTTTTT.

The chain couples TRBV30 to TRBJ2-6; a possible D gene is TRBD1 (5 bases). Trimming cost V 4 bases and J 4 bases, with 17 bases left between them. From germline, CDR1 is GTSNPN and CDR2 SVGIG (reference sequence). CDR3 length: 16 amino acids. CDR3 DNA sequence: TGTGCCTGGAACCAGGCAGGGTCACCGGGGGCCAACGTCCTGACTTTC. This translates into CAWNQAGSPGANVLTF.

In this sample, this clonotype turned up a few times. The chain is built from TRBV12-3 or TRBV12-4 and TRBJ2-7; D not certain. This CDR3 region has 13 residues. The germline V and J ends were trimmed by 2 bases and 3 bases, with 8 bases remaining between them. CDR3 DNA sequence: TGTGCCAGCAGTTTAAGGATCCACTACGAGCAGTACTTC. Translating gives CASSLRIHYEQYF.

This clonotype has only a few counts. V usage is TRBV20-1 and J usage is TRBJ2-7; possible D gene TRBD2, 5 bases. The CDR3 runs 12 residues. Per the germline V gene, CDR1 is DFQATT and CDR2 is SNEGSKA (reference sequence). V lost 3 bases and J lost 3, with 9 bases in between. CDR3 nucleotides: TGCAGTGCTAGTGGACGGGACTACGAGCAGTACTTC. Translated: CSASGRDYEQYF.

The genes are TRBV25-1 and TRBJ2-1, with D uncertain. CDR1 is MGHDK and CDR2 is SYGVNS in the germline V gene. Trimming shortened V by 0 bases and J by 5 bases, and 8 bases separated the two germline ends. This CDR3 region has 14 residues. The CDR3 bases are TGTGCCAGCAGTGAATATCTGGGGAACAATGAGCAGTTCTTC. The encoded protein is CASSEYLGNNEQFF.

This clonotype has at least ten counts. The V gene is TRBV6-1, the J gene TRBJ2-5, with D perhaps matching TRBD1 (6 bases). Germline values: CDR1 MNHNS, CDR2 SASEGT. Trimming cost V 5 bases and J 1 base, with 11 bases left between them. This CDR3 has 14 amino acids. The CDR3 region has the DNA TGTGCCAGCAGTCCGGACAGATTCCAAGAGACCCAGTACTTC. This codes for CASSPDRFQETQYF.

The V gene is TRBV6-1, the J gene TRBJ1-5, with D perhaps TRBD1 (5 bases). The CDR3 is 12 amino acids. The germline V gene has CDR1 MNHNS and CDR2 SASEGT. Trimming stripped 8 bases from V and 7 bases from J, with 12 bases between. Here the CDR3 reads CASSGWGQPQHF. The CDR3 DNA reads as TGTGCCAGCTCGGGGTGGGGGCAGCCCCAGCATTTT.

This chain joins TRBV20-1 and TRBJ1-1; 7 bases align to TRBD1. The CDR3 has 14 residues. V lost 4 bases and J lost 2; bases outside the gene matches: 7. From germline, CDR1 is DFQATT and CDR2 SNEGSKA (reference sequence). CDR3 residues: CSAIRQGGNTEAFF. The CDR3 DNA sequence: TGCAGTGCTATAAGACAGGGAGGTAACACTGAAGCTTTCTTT.

The rearrangement uses TRBV7-2 and TRBJ2-5; no firm D call. This CDR3 is 13 amino acids long. Germline V gene data show CDR1 as SGHTA and CDR2 as FQGNSA. V lost 1 base, J lost 1 base, and 4 bases lay in between. CDR3 sequence: CASSLVFQETQYF. In DNA, the CDR3 is TGTGCCAGCAGCTTAGTATTCCAAGAGACCCAGTACTTC.

In this sample, this clonotype turned up a few times. The chain employs TRBV6-1 and TRBJ2-3; TRBD2 aligns across 11 bases. V lost 2 bases, J lost 6 bases, and 16 bases stayed unmatched. This CDR3 spans 19 amino acids. Germline V gene sequence: CDR1 MNHNS, CDR2 SASEGT. The CDR3 protein is CASSEYGTSGLTEGDTQYF. CDR3 sequence (DNA): TGTGCCAGCAGTGAATATGGGACTAGCGGCCTTACCGAAGGGGATACGCAGTATTTT.

V gene TRBV6-2 or TRBV6-3 combines with J gene TRBJ1-2; TRBD1 aligns across 7 bases. V shed 2 bases and J 4 bases; nucleotides not matched to a gene: 4. Germline V CDR1 and CDR2: MNHEY, SVGEGT. CDR3 length: 14 residues. CDR3: CASSYNRGGYGYTF. The CDR3 bases are TGTGCCAGCAGTTACAACAGGGGCGGCTATGGCTACACCTTC.

This clonotype has more than one count but fewer than ten. This chain links TRBV2 with TRBJ1-6; the D is unclear. V was shortened by 5 bases and J by 8 bases, with 10 bases between the two germline ends. CDR3 length equals 13 residues. Germline V gene sequence: CDR1 SNHLY, CDR2 FYNNEI. CDR3 amino acids: CASSPDLYSPLHF. The CDR3 DNA sequence: TGTGCCAGCAGTCCGGACCTGTATTCACCCCTCCACTTT.